This note documents a single TCR beta chain sequence. The data originate from a study of tumor-infiltrating lymphocytes in localized non-small cell lung cancer. TCRdb's table, derived via immunoSEQ multiplex PCR, lists solely in-frame clones and lacks some. The table has around 12,000 clones, over 65% seen once. The sample was lung tumor tissue. This clonotype originated in a human donor with non-small cell lung cancer.

For the CDR3, the DNA is TGTGCCAGCAGCTTAAACTGGTGGCAGCCCAAAGAGACCCAGTACTTC. It encodes CASSLNWWQPKETQYF. The chain joins TRBV7-2 to TRBJ2-5; D unresolved. V lost 2 bases to trimming and J lost 3 bases, with 16 bases between them. The germline V gene encodes CDR1 SGHTA and CDR2 FQGNSA. The CDR3 covers 16 residues. Full variable domain (rest looked up from reference TRBV7-2 and TRBJ2-5): GAGVSQSPSNKVTEKGKDVELRCDPISGHTALYWYRQSLGQGLEFLIYFQGNSAPDKSGLPSDRFSAERTGGSVSTLTIQRTQQEDSAVYLCASSLNWWQPKETQYFGPGTRLLVL.